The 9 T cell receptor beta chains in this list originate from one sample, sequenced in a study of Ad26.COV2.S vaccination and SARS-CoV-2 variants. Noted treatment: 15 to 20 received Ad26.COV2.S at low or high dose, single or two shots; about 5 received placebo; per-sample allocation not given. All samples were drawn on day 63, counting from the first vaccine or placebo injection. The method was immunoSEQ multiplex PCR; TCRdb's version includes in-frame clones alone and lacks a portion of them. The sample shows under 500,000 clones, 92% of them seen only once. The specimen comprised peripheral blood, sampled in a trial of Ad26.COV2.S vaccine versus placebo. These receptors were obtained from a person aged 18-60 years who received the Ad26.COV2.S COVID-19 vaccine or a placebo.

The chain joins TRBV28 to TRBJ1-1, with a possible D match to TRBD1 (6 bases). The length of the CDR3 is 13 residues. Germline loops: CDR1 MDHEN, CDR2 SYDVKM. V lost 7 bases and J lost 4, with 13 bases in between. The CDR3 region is CASILDRTTEAFF. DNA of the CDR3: TGTGCCAGCATCCTCGACAGGACCACTGAAGCTTTCTTT.

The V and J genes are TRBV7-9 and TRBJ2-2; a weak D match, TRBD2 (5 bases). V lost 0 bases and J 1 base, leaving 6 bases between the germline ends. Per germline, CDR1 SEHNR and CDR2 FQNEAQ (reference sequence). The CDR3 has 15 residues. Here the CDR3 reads CASSLARGNTGELFF. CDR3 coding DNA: TGTGCCAGCAGCTTAGCTCGGGGGAACACCGGGGAGCTGTTTTTT.

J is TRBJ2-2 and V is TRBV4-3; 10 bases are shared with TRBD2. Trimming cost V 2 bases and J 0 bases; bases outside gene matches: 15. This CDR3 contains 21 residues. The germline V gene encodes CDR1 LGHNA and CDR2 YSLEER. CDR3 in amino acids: CASSQKGLLAGAKTNTGELFF. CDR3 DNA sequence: TGCGCCAGCAGCCAAAAGGGCCTCCTAGCGGGGGCCAAAACGAACACCGGGGAGCTGTTTTTT.

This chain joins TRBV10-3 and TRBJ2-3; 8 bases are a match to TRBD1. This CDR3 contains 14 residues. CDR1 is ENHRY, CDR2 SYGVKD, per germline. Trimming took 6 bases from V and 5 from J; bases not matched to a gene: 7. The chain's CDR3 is CAIREDRAGDTQYF. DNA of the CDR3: TGTGCCATCAGGGAGGACAGGGCGGGAGATACGCAGTATTTT.

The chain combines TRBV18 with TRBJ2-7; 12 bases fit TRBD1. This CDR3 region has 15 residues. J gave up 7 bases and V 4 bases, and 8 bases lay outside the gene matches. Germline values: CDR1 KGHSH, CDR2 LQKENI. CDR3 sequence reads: CASSLNRDRGHEQYF. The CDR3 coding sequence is TGTGCCAGCTCACTCAACCGGGACAGGGGGCATGAGCAGTACTTC.

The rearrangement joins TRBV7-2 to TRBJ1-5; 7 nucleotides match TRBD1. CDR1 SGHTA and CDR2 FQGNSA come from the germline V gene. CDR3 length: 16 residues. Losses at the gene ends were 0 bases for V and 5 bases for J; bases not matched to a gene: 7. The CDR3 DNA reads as TGTGCCAGCAGCTTAGCGTCAGGGGGTATCTATCAGCCCCAGCATTTT. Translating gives CASSLASGGIYQPQHF.

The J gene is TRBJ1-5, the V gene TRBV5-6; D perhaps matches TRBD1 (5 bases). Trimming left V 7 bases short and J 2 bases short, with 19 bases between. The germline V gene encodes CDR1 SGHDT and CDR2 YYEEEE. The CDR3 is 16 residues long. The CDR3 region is CASARAGTVGNQPQHF. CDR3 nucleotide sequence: TGTGCCAGCGCTCGGGCCGGGACGGTGGGCAATCAGCCCCAGCATTTT.

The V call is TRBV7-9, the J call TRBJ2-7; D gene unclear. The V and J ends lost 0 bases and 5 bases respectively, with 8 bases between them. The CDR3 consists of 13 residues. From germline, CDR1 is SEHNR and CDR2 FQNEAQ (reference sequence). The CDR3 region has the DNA TGTGCCAGCAGCTTAGCGAACTGGGACGAGCAGTACTTC. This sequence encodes CASSLANWDEQYF.

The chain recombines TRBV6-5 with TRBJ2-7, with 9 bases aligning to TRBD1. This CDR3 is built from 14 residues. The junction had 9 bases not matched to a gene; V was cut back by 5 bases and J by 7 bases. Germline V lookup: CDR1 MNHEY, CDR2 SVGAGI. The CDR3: CASSNPTGGNEQYF. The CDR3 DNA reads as TGTGCCAGCAGTAATCCGACAGGGGGGAATGAGCAGTACTTC.